This passage covers 2 T cell receptor beta chains from one sample sequenced in a study of identical twins. TCRdb itself ran the 5' RACE reads through MiXCR, one entry per CDR3 protein. The table includes about 500,000 distinct CDR3 sequences, roughly an eighth detected once. These data are also associated with another study on yellow fever vaccine responses in identical twins.

The sample comprised CD4+ T cells sorted from blood. The receptors were sampled from a woman aged 18-30 years in good health.

The chain carries TRBV12-3 or TRBV12-4 and TRBJ1-5, with unresolved D. V lost 4 bases to trimming and J lost 3 bases, with 7 bases between them. The CDR3 runs 13 residues. CDR3 DNA: TGTGCCAGCAGTTGGCAGGTCAATCAGCCCCAGCATTTT. Residues: CASSWQVNQPQHF.

This sequence joins TRBV7-3 and TRBJ1-6; TRBD1 is a possible D gene (5 bases). Trimming removed 1 base from V and 7 bases from J, with 8 bases in between. This CDR3 comprises 14 residues. Germline loops: CDR1 SGHTA, CDR2 FQGTGA. The CDR3 here is CASSLKAGNSPLHF. The CDR3 DNA sequence: TGTGCCAGCAGCTTAAAAGCAGGGAATTCACCCCTCCACTTT.